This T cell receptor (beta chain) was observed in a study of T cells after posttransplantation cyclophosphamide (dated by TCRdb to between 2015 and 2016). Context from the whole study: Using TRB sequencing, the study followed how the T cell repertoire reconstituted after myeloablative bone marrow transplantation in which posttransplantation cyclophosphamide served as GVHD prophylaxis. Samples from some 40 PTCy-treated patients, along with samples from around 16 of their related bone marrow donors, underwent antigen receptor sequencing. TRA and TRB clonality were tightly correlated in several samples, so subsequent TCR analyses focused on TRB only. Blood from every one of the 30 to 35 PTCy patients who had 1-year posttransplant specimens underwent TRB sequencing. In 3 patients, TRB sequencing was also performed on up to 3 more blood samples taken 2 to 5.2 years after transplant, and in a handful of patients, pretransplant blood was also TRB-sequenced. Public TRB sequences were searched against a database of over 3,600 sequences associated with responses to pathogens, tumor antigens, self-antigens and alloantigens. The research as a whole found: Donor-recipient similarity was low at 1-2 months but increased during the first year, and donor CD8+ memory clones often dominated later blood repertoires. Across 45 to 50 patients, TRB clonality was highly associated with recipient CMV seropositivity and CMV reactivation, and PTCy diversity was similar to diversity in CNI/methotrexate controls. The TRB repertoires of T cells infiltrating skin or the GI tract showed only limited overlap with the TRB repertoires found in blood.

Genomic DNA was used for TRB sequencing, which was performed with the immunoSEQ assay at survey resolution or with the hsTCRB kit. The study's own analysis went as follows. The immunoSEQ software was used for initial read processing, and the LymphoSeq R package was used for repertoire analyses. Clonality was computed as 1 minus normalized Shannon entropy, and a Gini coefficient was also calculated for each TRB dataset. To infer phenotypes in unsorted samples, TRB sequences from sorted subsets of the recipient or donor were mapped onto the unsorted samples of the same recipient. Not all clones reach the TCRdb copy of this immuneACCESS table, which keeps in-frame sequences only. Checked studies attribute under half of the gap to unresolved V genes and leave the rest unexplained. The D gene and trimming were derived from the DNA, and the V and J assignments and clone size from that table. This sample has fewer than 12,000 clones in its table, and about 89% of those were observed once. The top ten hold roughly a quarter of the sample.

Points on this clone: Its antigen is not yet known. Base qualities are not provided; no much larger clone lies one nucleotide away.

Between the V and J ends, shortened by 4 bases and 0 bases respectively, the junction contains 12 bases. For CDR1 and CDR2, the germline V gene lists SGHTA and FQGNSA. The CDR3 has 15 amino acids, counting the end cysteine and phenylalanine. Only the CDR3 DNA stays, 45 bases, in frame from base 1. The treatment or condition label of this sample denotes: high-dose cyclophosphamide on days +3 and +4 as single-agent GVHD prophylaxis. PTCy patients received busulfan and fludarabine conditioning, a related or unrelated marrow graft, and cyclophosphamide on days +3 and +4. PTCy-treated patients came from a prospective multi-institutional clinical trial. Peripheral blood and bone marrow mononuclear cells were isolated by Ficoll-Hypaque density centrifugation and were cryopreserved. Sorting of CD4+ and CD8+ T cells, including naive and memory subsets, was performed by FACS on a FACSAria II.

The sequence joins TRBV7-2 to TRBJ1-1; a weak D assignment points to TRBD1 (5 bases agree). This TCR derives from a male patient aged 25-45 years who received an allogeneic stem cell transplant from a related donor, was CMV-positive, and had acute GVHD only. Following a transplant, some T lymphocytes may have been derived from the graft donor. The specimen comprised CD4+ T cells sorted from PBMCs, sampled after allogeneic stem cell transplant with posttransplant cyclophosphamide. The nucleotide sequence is TGTGCCAGCAGCTCACCAGGGATTTTGAACACTGAAGCTTTCTTT. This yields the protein CASSSPGILNTEAFF.